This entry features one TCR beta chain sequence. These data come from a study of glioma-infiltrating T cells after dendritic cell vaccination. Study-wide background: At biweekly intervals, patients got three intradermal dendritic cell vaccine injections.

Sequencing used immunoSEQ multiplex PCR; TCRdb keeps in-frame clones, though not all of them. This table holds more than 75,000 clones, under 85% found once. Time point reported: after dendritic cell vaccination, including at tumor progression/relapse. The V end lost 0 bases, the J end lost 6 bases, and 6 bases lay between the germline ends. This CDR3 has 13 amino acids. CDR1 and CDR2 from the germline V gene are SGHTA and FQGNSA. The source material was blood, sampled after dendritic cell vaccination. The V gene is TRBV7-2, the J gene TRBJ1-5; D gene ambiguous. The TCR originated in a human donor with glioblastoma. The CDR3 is CASSLASGQPQHF. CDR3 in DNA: TGTGCCAGCAGCTTAGCTTCGGGTCAGCCCCAGCATTTT.